This is a list of T cell receptor beta chains from one sample in a study of blood T cell repertoires in COVID-19. The method was immunoSEQ multiplex PCR; TCRdb's version includes in-frame clones alone and lacks a portion of them. Of 87,000 or so clones listed, about 80% are singletons. Sequencing was carried out using peripheral blood. The receptors derive from a woman between 70 and 85 years old with acute or convalescent COVID-19. CDR3s include the opening cysteine and the closing phenylalanine or tryptophan. Each record gives: D gene, J gene, V gene, CDR3 protein, CDR3 DNA. The D gene is left open where the match is weak.

D: TRBD1
J: TRBJ1-4
V: TRBV5-1
CDR3: CASSFQGAGEKLFF
DNA: TGCGCCAGCAGCTTCCAGGGGGCTGGGGAAAAACTGTTTTTT

D: TRBD1
J: TRBJ1-5
V: TRBV6-5
CDR3: CASSTGQDSNQPQHF
DNA: TGTGCCAGCAGCACAGGACAGGATAGCAATCAGCCCCAGCATTTT

D: .
J: TRBJ2-3
V: TRBV3-1/TRBV3-2
CDR3: CASSQRFSGADTQYF
DNA: TGTGCCAGCAGCCAGCGGTTTAGCGGCGCAGATACGCAGTATTTT

D: .
J: TRBJ2-7
V: TRBV2
CDR3: CASSVDYRDEQYF
DNA: TGTGCCAGCAGCGTAGACTACAGGGACGAGCAGTACTTC

D: TRBD2
J: TRBJ2-5
V: TRBV10-3
CDR3: CAISEFGGAEETQYF
DNA: TGTGCCATCAGTGAGTTCGGGGGGGCCGAAGAGACCCAGTACTTC

D: TRBD1
J: TRBJ1-1
V: TRBV5-1
CDR3: CASSSTGTGVIEAFF
DNA: TGCGCCAGCAGCTCAACCGGGACAGGGGTTATTGAAGCTTTCTTT

D: .
J: TRBJ1-1
V: TRBV5-1
CDR3: CASSSSYRVSNTEAFF
DNA: TGCGCCAGCAGCTCCAGTTATCGGGTATCGAACACTGAAGCTTTCTTT

D: .
J: TRBJ2-2
V: TRBV11-2
CDR3: CASTLDYNTGELFF
DNA: TGTGCCAGCACCCTGGACTATAACACCGGGGAGCTGTTTTTT

D: TRBD2
J: TRBJ2-1
V: TRBV5-1
CDR3: CASSLMRGASSYNEQFF
DNA: TGCGCCAGCAGCTTGATGCGGGGGGCTAGCTCCTACAATGAGCAGTTCTTC

D: .
J: TRBJ1-5
V: TRBV3-1/TRBV3-2
CDR3: CASSPLTDNQPQHF
DNA: TGTGCCAGCAGCCCCCTGACAGACAATCAGCCCCAGCATTTT

D: .
J: TRBJ1-1
V: TRBV3-1/TRBV3-2
CDR3: CASSTTVGNTEAFF
DNA: TGTGCCAGCAGCACGACAGTCGGTAACACTGAAGCTTTCTTT

D: .
J: TRBJ1-2
V: TRBV4-1
CDR3: CASSQFPDTNYGYTF
DNA: TGCGCCAGCAGCCAATTTCCGGACACCAACTATGGCTACACCTTC

D: .
J: TRBJ1-6
V: TRBV12-3/TRBV12-4
CDR3: CAIKQVLSTPLHF
DNA: TGTGCCATCAAACAGGTCTTATCGACACCCCTCCACTTT

D: TRBD1
J: TRBJ1-1
V: TRBV18
CDR3: CASSQGQGADEAFF
DNA: TGTGCCAGCTCACAAGGACAGGGGGCCGATGAAGCTTTCTTT

D: TRBD2
J: TRBJ2-3
V: TRBV9
CDR3: CASTQSTSGGLFDTQYF
DNA: TGTGCCAGCACCCAGAGCACTAGCGGGGGCCTCTTCGATACGCAGTATTTT

D: .
J: TRBJ1-2
V: TRBV6-5
CDR3: CASRGDYGYTF
DNA: TGTGCCAGCAGAGGGGACTATGGCTACACCTTC

D: .
J: TRBJ1-5
V: TRBV19
CDR3: CASSIGRGDSNQPQHF
DNA: TGTGCCAGTAGTATCGGGAGGGGAGATAGCAATCAGCCCCAGCATTTT

D: TRBD1
J: TRBJ2-7
V: TRBV18
CDR3: CASSYGTGPPYEQYF
DNA: TGTGCCAGCTCCTACGGGACAGGGCCCCCCTACGAGCAGTACTTC

D: .
J: TRBJ1-2
V: TRBV6-5
CDR3: CASEPSAFYGYTF
DNA: TGTGCCAGCGAACCCAGCGCTTTCTATGGCTACACCTTC

D: .
J: TRBJ2-3
V: TRBV10-3
CDR3: CAIRGAISAIHTQYF
DNA: TGTGCCATCAGGGGGGCCATTAGCGCAATACATACGCAGTATTTT

D: .
J: TRBJ2-2
V: TRBV30
CDR3: CAWNTRQGPGELFF
DNA: TGTGCCTGGAACACTCGGCAGGGGCCCGGGGAGCTGTTTTTT

D: .
J: TRBJ2-1
V: TRBV6-6
CDR3: CASSLGWGDEQFF
DNA: TGTGCCAGCTCCTTAGGTTGGGGAGATGAGCAGTTCTTC

D: .
J: TRBJ1-5
V: TRBV9
CDR3: CASSVDWLGNQPQHF
DNA: TGTGCCAGCAGCGTAGACTGGTTGGGCAATCAGCCCCAGCATTTT